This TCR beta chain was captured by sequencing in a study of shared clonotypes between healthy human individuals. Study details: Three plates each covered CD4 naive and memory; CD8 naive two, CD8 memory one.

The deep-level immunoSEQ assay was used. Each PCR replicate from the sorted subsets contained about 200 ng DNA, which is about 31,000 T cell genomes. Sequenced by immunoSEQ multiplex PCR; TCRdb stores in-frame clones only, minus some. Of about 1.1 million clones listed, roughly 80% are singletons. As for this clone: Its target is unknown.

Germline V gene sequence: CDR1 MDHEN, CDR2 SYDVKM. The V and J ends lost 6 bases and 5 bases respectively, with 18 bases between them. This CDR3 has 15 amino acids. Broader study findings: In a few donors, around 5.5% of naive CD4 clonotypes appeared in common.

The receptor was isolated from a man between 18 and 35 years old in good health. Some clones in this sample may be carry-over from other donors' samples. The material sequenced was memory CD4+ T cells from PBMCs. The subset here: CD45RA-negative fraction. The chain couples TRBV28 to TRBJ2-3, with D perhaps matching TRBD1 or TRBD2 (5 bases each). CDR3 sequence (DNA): TGTGCCAGCAGGGGGCACGGGATGATAAAAGATACGCAGTATTTT. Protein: CASRGHGMIKDTQYF.